The 15 T cell receptor beta chains in this list originate from one sample, sequenced in a study of T cell responses to AZD1222 COVID-19 vaccine. Assay used: immunoSEQ multiplex PCR; TCRdb lists only in-frame clones, some missing. The sample records some 170,000 clones, around 92% being singletons. This specimen was peripheral blood, taken 28 days after the second AZD1222 dose. All receptors come from an adult who received the AZD1222 COVID-19 vaccine.

The chain recombines TRBV5-6 with TRBJ1-5; possible D gene TRBD1, 5 bases. Germline CDR1 SGHDT, CDR2 YYEEEE. The V end was cut by 2 bases, the J end by 7 bases, with 19 bases between. The CDR3 runs 16 residues. CDR3 sequence (DNA): TGTGCCAGCAGCTTACCGGCGGCGGAGGGACGACAGCCCCAGCATTTT. The encoded protein is CASSLPAAEGRQPQHF.

The gene calls are TRBV9 and TRBJ1-3; D is uncertain. The germline V gene has CDR1 SGDLS and CDR2 YYNGEE. The CDR3 runs to 14 residues. V was clipped by 4 bases and J by 0 bases, with 8 bases between them. The CDR3 here is CASSPEGSGNTIYF. CDR3 bases: TGTGCCAGCAGCCCGGAGGGCTCTGGAAACACCATATATTTT.

This chain connects TRBV9 to TRBJ2-3; TRBD1 agrees at 7 bases. CDR1 and CDR2 from the germline V gene are SGDLS and YYNGEE. V was clipped by 3 bases and J by 0 bases; unmatched bases: 4. The CDR3 contains 15 residues. The CDR3 protein is CASSAGQSSTDTQYF. The CDR3 region has the DNA TGTGCCAGCAGCGCGGGACAGAGTAGCACAGATACGCAGTATTTT. The whole variable domain, remainder taken from reference TRBV9 and TRBJ2-3, is DSGVTQTPKHLITATGQRVTLRCSPRSGDLSVYWYQQSLDQGLQFLIQYYNGEERAKGNILERFSAQQFPDLHSELNLSSLELGDSALYFCASSAGQSSTDTQYFGPGTRLTVL.

V is TRBV3-1 (or the pseudogene TRBV3-2) and J is TRBJ1-5; a possible D gene is TRBD1 (6 bases). The CDR3 is 15 amino acids. From germline, CDR1 is LGHDT and CDR2 YNNKEL (reference sequence). Trimming stripped 4 bases from V and 5 bases from J, with 15 bases between. This CDR3 is CASSPAGTPDQPQHF. The CDR3 DNA reads as TGTGCCAGCAGCCCGGCCGGGACACCCGATCAGCCCCAGCATTTT.

The V gene is TRBV2, the J gene TRBJ1-5; TRBD1 is a possible D gene (6 bases). The CDR3 extends over 16 amino acids. V gave up 7 bases and J gave up 3 bases, with 19 bases separating them. Germline CDR1 is SNHLY and CDR2 is FYNNEI. CDR3 region: CASTPVGGTPNQPQHF. In DNA, the CDR3 is TGTGCCAGCACCCCAGTGGGGGGCACCCCCAATCAGCCCCAGCATTTT.

The chain employs TRBV9 and TRBJ1-6; D call uncertain. The CDR3 consists of 14 residues. CDR1 is SGDLS and CDR2 is YYNGEE in the germline V gene. V lost 0 bases and J 14 bases, leaving 15 bases between the germline ends. The DNA for the CDR3 is TGTGCCAGCAGCGTAGACAGTGGGATGGGCACCCTCCACTTT. Translated: CASSVDSGMGTLHF.

This rearrangement joins TRBV6-5 to TRBJ2-5, with 8 positions matching TRBD1. The CDR3 covers 14 residues. The V gene end was trimmed by 4 bases and the J gene end by 7 bases; junction bases not matched to a gene: 8. Germline loops: CDR1 MNHEY, CDR2 SVGAGI. The CDR3 loop reads CASSSDRVVWTQYF. In DNA form, the CDR3 reads TGTGCCAGCAGTTCGGACAGGGTCGTTTGGACCCAGTACTTC.

The chain uses TRBV6-4 and TRBJ2-7; unclear D gene. In germline, CDR1 is MRHNA, CDR2 SNTAGT. Trimming stripped 5 bases from V and 4 bases from J, with 6 bases between. This CDR3 is 11 amino acids long. The CDR3 protein is CASSSAYEQYF. The CDR3 DNA is TGTGCCAGCAGTTCAGCGTACGAGCAGTACTTC.

The chain uses TRBV6-5 and TRBJ1-2, with no clear D. Germline V gene lookup returns CDR1 MNHEY and CDR2 SVGAGI. V was cut by 5 bases and J by 5 bases, with 12 bases left in between. The CDR3 spans 13 residues. CDR3 coding DNA: TGTGCCAGCAGTCGAACCGCGGGGTATGGCTACACCTTC. Its protein product is CASSRTAGYGYTF.

The V gene is TRBV29-1, the J gene TRBJ2-3, with D unclear. CDR1 SQVTM and CDR2 ANQGSEA come from the germline V gene. The CDR3 spans 15 residues. The germline V and J ends were trimmed by 3 bases and 1 base, with 14 bases remaining between them. The CDR3, as DNA: TGCAGCGTTGATCTCGGTCTCGTGGGCACAGATACGCAGTATTTT. Translating it yields CSVDLGLVGTDTQYF.

V gene TRBV18 combines with J gene TRBJ2-7; TRBD2 agrees at 7 bases. The length of the CDR3 is 14 residues. Germline trimming cut 3 bases from V and 0 bases from J; bases unmatched to any gene: 2. Germline CDR1 KGHSH, CDR2 LQKENI. The CDR3 region has the DNA TGTGCCAGCTCACCGGGGGGGAGCTCCTACGAGCAGTACTTC. Its translation is CASSPGGSSYEQYF.

The CDR3 nucleotides are TGTGCCAGCAGCACGGGACAGACATATGGCTACACCTTC. It yields the protein CASSTGQTYGYTF. The chain has TRBV5-6 and TRBJ1-2; the match to TRBD1 covers 7 bases. CDR3 size: 13 residues. Germline lookup yields CDR1 SGHDT and CDR2 YYEEEE. The trim removed 4 bases at V and 5 bases at J, leaving 5 bases unmatched.

The chain joins TRBV6-5 to TRBJ2-7; the match to TRBD1 covers 8 bases. The V gene's germline CDR1 is MNHEY and CDR2 SVGAGI. V dropped 2 bases and J dropped 3; count of bases not matched to a gene: 3. This CDR3 has 14 residues. CDR3 sequence reads: CASSYDTGGYEQYF. CDR3 nucleotide sequence: TGTGCCAGCAGTTACGATACAGGGGGCTACGAGCAGTACTTC.

The V and J genes are TRBV5-1 and TRBJ2-1; 8 nucleotides line up with TRBD2. The CDR3 spans 16 residues. Germline CDR1 reads SGHRS; CDR2 reads YFSETQ. V dropped 0 bases and J dropped 2; count of bases not matched to a gene: 4. The CDR3 DNA reads as TGCGCCAGCAGCTTGGCGGGGGGGCTTGCCTACAATGAGCAGTTCTTC. It encodes CASSLAGGLAYNEQFF. The full variable domain, rest sourced from reference TRBV5-1 and TRBJ2-1, is KAGVTQTPRYLIKTRGQQVTLSCSPISGHRSVSWYQQTPGQGLQFLFEYFSETQRNKGNFPGRFSGRQFSNSRSEMNVSTLELGDSALYLCASSLAGGLAYNEQFFGPGTRLTVL.

The CDR3 DNA is TGTGCCAGCAGCTTAAAAGAGAACACTGAAGCTTTCTTT. Translation: CASSLKENTEAFF. The chain uses TRBV11-1 and TRBJ1-1; D unclear. The germline V gene has CDR1 SGHAT and CDR2 FQDESV (reference sequence). Trimming shortened V by 2 bases and J by 1 base, and 5 bases separated the two germline ends. The length of the CDR3 is 13 residues.